The 18 T cell receptor beta chains below come from one sample, sequenced in a study of somatic mutations in cytotoxic T cells in rheumatoid arthritis. Assay: immunoSEQ multiplex PCR; the TCRdb copy retains only in-frame clones and omits some. The sample contains around 7,400 clones, around 87% of which appear only once. Material for sequencing was CD8+ T cells sorted from blood. All receptors derive from a man aged 40-50 years with rheumatoid arthritis.

This clone has just one count. The J gene is TRBJ1-5, the V gene TRBV27; tentative D call: TRBD1 (6 bases). The CDR3 extends over 15 amino acids. Germline lookup yields CDR1 MNHEY and CDR2 SMNVEV (reference sequence). V lost 2 bases to trimming and J lost 4 bases, with 12 bases between them. The CDR3: CASSLVGGINQPQHF. The DNA for the CDR3 is TGTGCCAGCAGTTTAGTAGGGGGTATAAATCAGCCCCAGCATTTT.

This sequence joins TRBV27 and TRBJ2-6; no definite D call. The CDR3 length is 13 residues. Germline lookup yields CDR1 MNHEY and CDR2 SMNVEV (reference sequence). The germline V and J ends were trimmed by 6 bases and 3 bases, with 6 bases remaining between them. As DNA, the CDR3 is TGTGCCAGCAGAAAGCTTGGGGCCAACGTCCTGACTTTC. The encoded protein is CASRKLGANVLTF.

The chain couples TRBV2 to TRBJ2-5; the D gene is possibly TRBD1 (5 bases). The end of the DNA is better explained by TRBJ2-7, so the J call may be wrong. CDR1 and CDR2 (germline): SNHLY, FYNNEI. This CDR3 has 14 amino acids. The CDR3 DNA reads as TGTGCCAGCAGTTTAGGACCGCAGGGCTACGAGCAGTACTTC. Encoded protein: CASSLGPQGYEQYF.

V and J are TRBV9 and TRBJ2-1; 10 positions agree with TRBD2. V was clipped by 0 bases and J by 4 bases; unmatched bases: 4. The CDR3 covers 16 residues. Germline V CDR1 and CDR2: SGDLS, YYNGEE. CDR3 coding DNA: TGTGCCAGCAGCGTAGGGAGCGGGGGGGGATACAATGAGCAGTTCTTC. It encodes CASSVGSGGGYNEQFF.

The chain recombines TRBV2 with TRBJ2-7, with D perhaps TRBD1 (6 bases). This CDR3 is 13 amino acids long. Trimming took 3 bases from V and 3 from J, leaving 9 bases between them. Germline CDR1 SNHLY, CDR2 FYNNEI. CDR3 amino acids: CASSDGQSYEQYF. As DNA, the CDR3 is TGTGCCAGCAGTGATGGACAGAGCTACGAGCAGTACTTC. Drawing the rest from reference TRBV2 and TRBJ2-7, the complete variable domain is EPEVTQTPSHQVTQMGQEVILRCVPISNHLYFYWYRQILGQKVEFLVSFYNNEISEKSEIFDDQFSVERPDGSNFTLKIRSTKLEDSAMYFCASSDGQSYEQYFGPGTRLTVT.

The chain combines TRBV4-2 with TRBJ2-1, with TRBD2 matching over 9 bases. The trim removed 5 bases at V and 3 bases at J, leaving 8 bases unmatched. The length of the CDR3 is 16 residues. CDR1 and CDR2 (germline): LGHNA, YNFKEQ. The CDR3: CASSSIAGAGYNEQFF. In DNA form, the CDR3 reads TGTGCCAGCAGCTCAATAGCGGGGGCTGGCTACAATGAGCAGTTCTTC.

The gene calls are TRBV27 and TRBJ2-1; D may be TRBD2 (6 bases). The CDR3 contains 13 residues. CDR1 MNHEY and CDR2 SMNVEV come from the germline V gene (reference sequence). Trimming took 4 bases from V and 5 from J, leaving 9 bases between them. For the CDR3, the DNA is TGTGCCAGCAGTTGGGACTTCAACAATGAGCAGTTCTTC. It encodes CASSWDFNNEQFF.

This chain joins TRBV29-1 and TRBJ1-2, with 8 bases identical to TRBD1. Germline V CDR1 and CDR2: SQVTM, ANQGSEA. Trimming removed 1 base from V and 7 bases from J; junction bases left unmatched: 2. The CDR3 totals 12 residues. CDR3 residues: CSVEGRGPGYTF. In nucleotides, the CDR3 is TGCAGCGTTGAAGGCAGGGGGCCTGGCTACACCTTC.

The chain combines TRBV10-3 with TRBJ2-3, with TRBD2 matching 7 bases. The germline gives CDR1 ENHRY, CDR2 SYGVKD. This CDR3 comprises 17 residues. The trim removed 0 bases at V and 0 bases at J, leaving 6 bases unmatched. The CDR3 nucleotides read TGTGCCATCAGTGAGTCGATCCAGCGGGGCAGCACAGATACGCAGTATTTT. This sequence encodes CAISESIQRGSTDTQYF.

The genes are TRBV9 and TRBJ1-5, with 10 bases fitting TRBD1. The CDR3 is made up of 17 amino acids. CDR1 and CDR2 (germline): SGDLS, YYNGEE. With V trimmed by 2 bases and J by 1 base, 6 bases remained unmatched. CDR3 protein: CASSVGTGEESNQPQHF. CDR3 DNA: TGTGCCAGCAGCGTGGGGACAGGGGAAGAGAGCAATCAGCCCCAGCATTTT.

This clone was recorded only once. One junction end does not reproduce the germline sequence, and a read error may be involved. The same CDR3 can be traced to other DNA sequences in this sample. The J gene is TRBJ1-6, the V gene TRBV25-1; D call uncertain. CDR1 is MGHDK and CDR2 is SYGVNS in the germline V gene. CDR3 length: 15 residues. The CDR3 here is CASSVDSSYNSPLHF. As DNA, the CDR3 is TGTGCCAGCAGTGTCGATAGCTCCTATAATTCCCCCCTCCACTTT.

The rearrangement joins TRBV2 to TRBJ1-3, with no clear D. Germline V CDR1 and CDR2: SNHLY, FYNNEI. The V gene lost 7 bases and the J gene lost 1 base, with 14 bases spanning the gap. This CDR3 has 15 amino acids. CDR3 region: CASTVGAGSGNTIYF. The CDR3 DNA is TGTGCCAGCACGGTGGGAGCCGGATCTGGAAACACCATATATTTT. Combining the CDR3 with reference TRBV2 and TRBJ1-3 gives the whole variable domain EPEVTQTPSHQVTQMGQEVILRCVPISNHLYFYWYRQILGQKVEFLVSFYNNEISEKSEIFDDQFSVERPDGSNFTLKIRSTKLEDSAMYFCASTVGAGSGNTIYFGEGSWLTVV.

The chain combines TRBV10-3 with TRBJ1-2; the D is unclear. The V end was cut by 10 bases, the J end by 7 bases, with 16 bases between. CDR1 and CDR2 (germline): ENHRY, SYGVKD. The CDR3 is 12 residues long. The CDR3 DNA sequence: TGTGCCACCCAAGATGGCGGCGTTGGCTACACCTTC. This sequence encodes CATQDGGVGYTF.

The chain uses TRBV10-3 and TRBJ2-1; 15 nucleotides match TRBD2. Trimming removed 6 bases from V and 12 bases from J; junction bases left unmatched: 18. The germline CDR1 and CDR2 sequences are ENHRY and SYGVKD. The CDR3 consists of 18 residues. This chain's CDR3 is CAISDDIQLGTSGGRQFF. The CDR3 nucleotides read TGTGCCATCAGCGACGATATCCAGTTAGGGACTAGCGGGGGGCGGCAGTTCTTC.

The chain couples TRBV9 to TRBJ2-1, with 13 nucleotides matching TRBD2. V was clipped by 1 base and J by 4 bases; unmatched bases: 2. Germline loops: CDR1 SGDLS, CDR2 YYNGEE. CDR3 length: 16 amino acids. CDR3 in amino acids: CASSVRTSGGYNEQFF. The CDR3 nucleotides are TGTGCCAGCAGCGTAAGGACTAGCGGGGGTTACAATGAGCAGTTCTTC.

The CDR3 DNA follows: TGCGCCAGCAGCCAAGATGCAGTCTACAATGAGCAGTTCTTC. Encoded protein: CASSQDAVYNEQFF. The chain couples TRBV4-1 to TRBJ2-1; the D is unclear. CDR1 and CDR2 (germline): MGHRA, YSYEKL. V lost 0 bases and J 3 bases, leaving 6 bases between the germline ends. CDR3 length: 14 residues.

This rearrangement joins TRBV27 to TRBJ2-1, with 14 bases matching TRBD2. The CDR3 runs 18 residues. Germline assignment: CDR1 MNHEY and CDR2 SMNVEV (reference sequence). V was pared by 6 bases and J by 5 bases, with 12 bases of the junction left unmatched. This CDR3 reads CASRLTSGGAFMHNEQFF. CDR3 DNA: TGTGCCAGCAGACTGACTAGCGGGGGGGCCTTTATGCACAATGAGCAGTTCTTC.

The chain combines TRBV7-9 with TRBJ1-3; D is possibly TRBD1 (6 bases). Germline assignment: CDR1 SEHNR and CDR2 FQNEAQ (reference sequence). The CDR3 totals 18 residues. V lost 4 bases, J lost 4 bases, and 23 bases lay in between. For the CDR3, the DNA is TGTGCCAGCAGCTCGACCCGACAGGACACCTCTAGAGGAAACACCATATATTTT. It codes for CASSSTRQDTSRGNTIYF.